This T cell receptor (beta chain) comes out of a study of shared clonotypes between healthy human individuals. The V end lost 0 bases, the J end lost 0 bases, and 12 bases lay between the germline ends. The CDR3 is 17 residues long. Germline lookup yields CDR1 PRHDT and CDR2 FYEKMQ (reference sequence). Measured with immunoSEQ multiplex PCR; TCRdb has only the in-frame clones, and not every one. This sample has around 2,100,000 clones, with less than 95% found just once. CD45RO-negative, CCR7-selected cells formed the naive CD8 fraction, which excluded terminally differentiated effector memory CD45RA+ cells.

The source of this sequence is a young man in good health. The sample taken for sequencing was naive CD8+ T cells sorted from blood. The chain has TRBV13 and TRBJ1-3, with D uncertain. The chain's CDR3 is CASSLGPRSGSGNTIYF. The CDR3 DNA follows: TGTGCCAGCAGCTTAGGACCCCGCAGTGGCTCTGGAAACACCATATATTTT.